Listed below are T cell receptor beta chains from one sample, sequenced in a study of T cells after yellow fever vaccination. TCRdb reanalysed the 5' RACE reads using MiXCR and keeps one entry per CDR3 protein. Seen here are 400,000 to 650,000 distinct CDR3 sequences, 21% observed once, and the top ten hold approximately 16%. The sample in question was PBMCs, obtained roughly 20 days after the first yellow fever vaccination. These receptors were collected from a man between 18 and 35 years old who received the YFV17D yellow fever vaccine. Both conserved end residues are part of each CDR3. The D gene is left open where the match is weak. Expanded clones get a size class; other rows say once, few or many, or leave the size out.

CDR3 DNA,CDR3 protein,J gene,clone size,D gene,V gene
TGTGCCACCAGCAGAGGCGGGTCCGGGACAGGGGGAAACGGCTACACCTTC,CATSRGGSGTGGNGYTF,TRBJ1-2,-,TRBD1,TRBV15
TGTGCCAGCACCCTACCCGTCGGGGGCACAGATACGCAGTATTTT,CASTLPVGGTDTQYF,TRBJ2-3,-,-,TRBV7-9
TGTGCCAGCAGCTTCCAGGGGAATTCACCCCTCCACTTT,CASSFQGNSPLHF,TRBJ1-6,few,-,TRBV7-2
TGCGCCAGCAGCCAAGGGGTTAGCGGGGGCCAAGAGACCCAGTACTTC,CASSQGVSGGQETQYF,TRBJ2-5,-,TRBD2,TRBV4-3
TGTGCCAGCTCACTAGGACCTGGCCCCACAGATACGCAGTATTTT,CASSLGPGPTDTQYF,TRBJ2-3,-,-,TRBV18
TGTGCCAGCAGTCCGGACCAAAATGAGCAGTTCTTC,CASSPDQNEQFF,TRBJ2-1,-,-,TRBV7-9
TGTGCCAGCAGATCGGACGGTAATTCACCCCTCCACTTT,CASRSDGNSPLHF,TRBJ1-6,-,-,TRBV6-1
TGTGCCAGCAGCTTACCAAATACGCAGTATTTT,CASSLPNTQYF,TRBJ2-3,few,-,TRBV7-2
TGTGCCAGCAGCTTATCGGGTCAGGGATTCGAGCAGTACTTC,CASSLSGQGFEQYF,TRBJ2-7,-,-,TRBV7-2
TGCGCCAGCAGCCAGGGGAGGGTGACCAACTATGGCTACACCTTC,CASSQGRVTNYGYTF,TRBJ1-2,-,-,TRBV4-3
TGTGCCATCAGTGAGTCGATGGGTACGCAGTATTTT,CAISESMGTQYF,TRBJ2-3,-,-,TRBV10-3
TGTGCCAGCAGTTACGGGTCAGACGGCACAGATACGCAGTATTTT,CASSYGSDGTDTQYF,TRBJ2-3,few,-,TRBV6-2/TRBV6-3
TGCAGTGCCGACCGGAGTGGGGATACGCAGTATTTT,CSADRSGDTQYF,TRBJ2-3,few,-,TRBV20-1
TGCGCCAGCAGGGTGGCAGCGGGGGGGCCAGATACGCAGTATTTT,CASRVAAGGPDTQYF,TRBJ2-3,many,TRBD2,TRBV4-1
TGTGCCAGCAGCCAAGTTTACGGGACCGGCGGGGAGCTGTTTTTT,CASSQVYGTGGELFF,TRBJ2-2,-,-,TRBV4-2
TGTGCCAGCAGTTACTCCAAGGGACTAGCACAGACCCAGTACTTC,CASSYSKGLAQTQYF,TRBJ2-5,few,TRBD2,TRBV6-5
TGCAGTGTACCGTCAAACACTGAAGCTTTCTTT,CSVPSNTEAFF,TRBJ1-1,-,-,TRBV20-1
TGTGCCAGCAGCTTAGGTCCGGGAGACTATGGCTACACCTTC,CASSLGPGDYGYTF,TRBJ1-2,-,-,TRBV11-2
TGCGCCAGCAGCTCTGCCCTGGGGCGATACAATGAGCAGTTCTTC,CASSSALGRYNEQFF,TRBJ2-1,-,-,TRBV5-1
TGTGCCAGCAGCCAAGATAACGGGGCTACAGATACGCAGTATTTT,CASSQDNGATDTQYF,TRBJ2-3,-,-,TRBV14